The clone carrying this T cell receptor beta chain occurred many times. Its target is unknown. Both TCR beta VDJ combination and CDR3 sequence profiling were carried out. Genomic DNA was the template for this profiling. From the reads, TCRdb called clonotypes with MiXCR, one entry per CDR3 protein. The sample includes around 140,000 distinct CDR3 sequences, 41% seen only once; the top ten take more than 7%. Between the trimmed V and J ends, which lost 1 base and 8 bases, there was a span of 8 bases. The CDR3 has 12 amino acids. The germline CDR1 and CDR2 sequences are SGHTA and FQGNSA. The data originate from a study of CD8+CD57+ T cells in acquired aplastic anemia. For the study at large: Isolated CD4+ and CD8+ cells, once sorted, yielded DNA averaging around 3.3 ug. Study observations and caveats: Around 29 shared CD8+ CDR3s appeared highly expressed within patients' immunodominant clones.

The receptor was isolated from a human donor in good health, serving as a control. Sequencing was done on a sample of sorted CD4+, CD8+, or CD8+CD57+ T cells (not recorded which) from PBMCs. The chain is built from TRBV7-2 and TRBJ1-1; unclear D gene. The CDR3 loop is CASSLGIEEAFF. CDR3 DNA: TGTGCCAGCAGCTTAGGAATAGAAGAAGCTTTCTTT.